This T cell receptor (beta chain) was retrieved from a study of early stage breast cancer tumors. Findings and limits, study-wide: In 14 of 16 patients, blood comparison separated tumor from normal breast.

The assay was immunoSEQ multiplex PCR, and TCRdb's table has in-frame clones only and misses some. The sample records 44,000 or so clones, 83% being singletons. On this clone: What it binds is unknown.

This TCR was recovered from a person in their fifties with breast cancer. What was sequenced was blood.

The chain's CDR3 is CASSPGTSYEQYF. The CDR3 DNA is TGCGCCAGCAGCCCCGGGACTTCCTACGAGCAGTACTTC. The chain uses TRBV10-2 and TRBJ2-7, with a possible D match to TRBD2 (6 bases). Germline lookup yields CDR1 WSHSY and CDR2 SAAADI. This CDR3 is built from 13 residues. Trimming cost V 6 bases and J 1 base, with 10 bases left between them.